This TCR beta chain was sequenced for a study of blood T cell repertoires in COVID-19 (dated by TCRdb to the early 2020s). About the full investigation: Samples covering the acute and convalescent phases of COVID-19 were provided by collaborators in the United States, Italy and Spain. HLA class I and class II types, where available, came from metadata supplied by the sample provider rather than from assay-based typing. Deeply sampled blood TCRbeta repertoires from subjects exposed to, actively infected with, or recovered from COVID-19 were included in the dataset. The samples were drawn from two sources: the first 160 participants of the ongoing ImmuneRACE study, and over 950 subjects contributed by 6 global collaborators. A de-identified subject ID, COVID-19 status, age in years and sex were almost always included in the sample metadata. The prospective study material was composed of cDNA or gDNA derived from T cells, B-cell-depleted T cells, or PBMCs. The repertoires were made available in a free public database intended to serve as a resource for research on the immune response to SARS-CoV-2. The investigation overall reported the following: The amount of clinical and demographic metadata varied by source and participant and was provided uncurated.

In Seattle, one collaborating source enrolled patients while the infection was active and tracked those patients longitudinally over the course of disease. The collaborating institutions used their own protocols to collect whole blood in K2EDTA tubes. Collaborator samples were shipped for TCRbeta analysis as frozen whole blood, isolated PBMCs, or DNA extracted from either sample type. This clone was counted a few times. No cognate antigen has been identified for it. No per-base quality is available; no much larger clone lies one base away. TCRbeta CDR3 regions were amplified from genomic DNA using the immunoSEQ Assay, a bias-controlled multiplex PCR. Under the source paper's analysis protocol: The number of nucleated cells in each sample was estimated by amplification of reference gene primers within the assay. To quantify the absolute abundance of each unique TCRbeta CDR3 rearrangement, sequence reads were collapsed and filtered. For each sample, productive Simpson clonality was calculated as the square root of Simpson's diversity index across productive rearrangements. The immuneACCESS repertoire file appears here via TCRdb, limited to in-frame rearrangements. These files lack a portion of the clones; in checked studies, under half of the deficit traces to unresolved V genes, and the cause of the others is not known. The V and J calls and clone size come from that table; D and trimming were worked out from the DNA. The sample table shows 200,000 to 250,000 clones, and 82% are seen once. The biggest ten clones account for 5.2% of the sample.

The source material was peripheral blood. The receptor was derived from a woman in her 70s with COVID-19, enrolled during active disease.

The bases are TGTGCCAGCACCGGAAGCCAGGGCAAGACCCAGTACTTC. Its protein product is CASTGSQGKTQYF. The chain is assembled from TRBV7-2 and TRBJ2-5; the D segment could be TRBD1, given 5 matching bases. V is clipped by 7 bases and J by 6 bases, and the sequence between their germline boundaries is 15 bases long. There are 13 amino acids in the CDR3, from cysteine to phenylalanine inclusive. Kept here is only the CDR3 DNA, which spans 39 bases and is read in frame from base 1. Per the germline V gene, SGHTA is the CDR1 and FQGNSA is the CDR2.